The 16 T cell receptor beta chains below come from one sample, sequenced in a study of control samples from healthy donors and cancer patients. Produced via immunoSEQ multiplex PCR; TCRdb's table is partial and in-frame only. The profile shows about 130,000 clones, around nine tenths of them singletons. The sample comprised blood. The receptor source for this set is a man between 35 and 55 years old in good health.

As DNA, the CDR3 is TGTGCCAGCAGCGGATCCGAGATTCTGAATTCACCCCTCCACTTT. This translates into CASSGSEILNSPLHF. The chain employs TRBV9 and TRBJ1-6; D gene ambiguous. The CDR3 loop spans 15 amino acids. Germline CDR1 and CDR2: SGDLS and YYNGEE. The ends were cut back, 3 bases at V and 7 bases at J, with 14 bases in the middle. The full variable domain, rest sourced from reference TRBV9 and TRBJ1-6, is DSGVTQTPKHLITATGQRVTLRCSPRSGDLSVYWYQQSLDQGLQFLIQYYNGEERAKGNILERFSAQQFPDLHSELNLSSLELGDSALYFCASSGSEILNSPLHFGNGTRLTVT.

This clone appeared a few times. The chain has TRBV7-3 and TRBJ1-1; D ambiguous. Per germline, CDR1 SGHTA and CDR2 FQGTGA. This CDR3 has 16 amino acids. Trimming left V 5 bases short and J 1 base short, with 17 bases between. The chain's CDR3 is CASSPRVGRRNTEAFF. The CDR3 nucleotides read TGTGCCAGCAGCCCCCGGGTCGGCAGGAGGAACACTGAAGCTTTCTTT.

The CDR3 loop is CAWSGHLGRQSYEQYF. CDR3 coding DNA: TGTGCCTGGAGTGGGCATCTGGGGCGTCAATCCTACGAGCAGTACTTC. The genes are TRBV30 and TRBJ2-7; D might be TRBD1 (5 bases). V was clipped by 1 base and J by 1 base, with 17 bases between them. CDR1 is GTSNPN and CDR2 is SVGIG in the germline V gene (reference sequence). There are 16 residues in the CDR3.

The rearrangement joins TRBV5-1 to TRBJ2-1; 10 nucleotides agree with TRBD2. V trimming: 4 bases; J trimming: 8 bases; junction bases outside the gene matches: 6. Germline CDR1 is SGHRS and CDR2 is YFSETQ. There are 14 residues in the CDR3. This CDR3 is CASSPASGGYEQFF. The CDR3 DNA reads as TGCGCCAGCAGCCCGGCTAGCGGGGGTTATGAGCAGTTCTTC.

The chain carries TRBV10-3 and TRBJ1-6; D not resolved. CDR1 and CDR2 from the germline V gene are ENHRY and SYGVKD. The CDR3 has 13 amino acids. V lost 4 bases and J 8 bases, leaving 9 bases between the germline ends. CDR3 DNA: TGTGCCATCAGTGTTGTGGATGATTCACCCCTCCACTTT. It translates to CAISVVDDSPLHF.

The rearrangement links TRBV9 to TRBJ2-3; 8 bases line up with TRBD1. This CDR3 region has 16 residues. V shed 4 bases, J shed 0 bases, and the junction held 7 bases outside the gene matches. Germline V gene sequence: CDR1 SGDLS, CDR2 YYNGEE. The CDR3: CASSYPGQASTDTQYF. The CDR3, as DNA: TGTGCCAGCAGCTACCCGGGACAGGCTAGCACAGATACGCAGTATTTT.

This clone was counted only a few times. The CDR3 DNA is TGTGCCAGCAGCTTAAGGTCCGGGAACTATGGCTACACCTTC. This gives the protein CASSLRSGNYGYTF. The chain combines TRBV7-9 with TRBJ1-2; no reliable D call. This CDR3 has 14 amino acids. Germline-derived CDR1 and CDR2 are SEHNR and FQNEAQ (reference sequence). The V end was cut by 2 bases, the J end by 2 bases, with 9 bases between.

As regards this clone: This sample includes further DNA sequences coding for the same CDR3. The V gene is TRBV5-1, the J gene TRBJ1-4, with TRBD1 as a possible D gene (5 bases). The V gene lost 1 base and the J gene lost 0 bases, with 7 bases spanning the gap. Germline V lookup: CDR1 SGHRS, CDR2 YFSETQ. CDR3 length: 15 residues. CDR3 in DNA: TGCGCCAGCAGCTTGACAGGTGCAACTAATGAAAAACTGTTTTTT. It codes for CASSLTGATNEKLFF. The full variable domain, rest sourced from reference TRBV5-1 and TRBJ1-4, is KAGVTQTPRYLIKTRGQQVTLSCSPISGHRSVSWYQQTPGQGLQFLFEYFSETQRNKGNFPGRFSGRQFSNSRSEMNVSTLELGDSALYLCASSLTGATNEKLFFGSGTQLSVL.

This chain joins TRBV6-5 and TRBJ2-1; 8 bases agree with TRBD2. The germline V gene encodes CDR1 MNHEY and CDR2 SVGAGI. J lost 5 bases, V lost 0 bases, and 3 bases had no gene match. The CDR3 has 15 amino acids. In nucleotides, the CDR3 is TGTGCCAGCAGTTACTCCCCGGGGGGGGACAATGAGCAGTTCTTC. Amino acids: CASSYSPGGDNEQFF.

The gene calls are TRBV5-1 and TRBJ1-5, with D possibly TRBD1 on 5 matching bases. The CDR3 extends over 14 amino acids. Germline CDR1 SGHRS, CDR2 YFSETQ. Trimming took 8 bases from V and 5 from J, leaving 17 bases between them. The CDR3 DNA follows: TGCGCCAGTGACAGCAAAGAAGTGCATCAGCCCCAGCATTTT. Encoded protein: CASDSKEVHQPQHF.

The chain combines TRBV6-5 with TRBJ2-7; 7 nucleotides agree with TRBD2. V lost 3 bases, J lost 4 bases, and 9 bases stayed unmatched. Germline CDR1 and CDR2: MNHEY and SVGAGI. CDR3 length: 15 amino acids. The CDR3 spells CASSYNWIGGYEQYF. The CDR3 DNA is TGTGCCAGCAGTTATAATTGGATCGGGGGGTACGAGCAGTACTTC.

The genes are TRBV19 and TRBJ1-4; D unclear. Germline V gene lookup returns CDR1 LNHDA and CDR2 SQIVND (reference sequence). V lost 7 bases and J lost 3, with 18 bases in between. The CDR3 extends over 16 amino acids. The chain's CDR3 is CASTPSWGTANEKLFF. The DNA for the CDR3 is TGTGCCAGTACACCGAGCTGGGGTACGGCTAATGAAAAACTGTTTTTT.

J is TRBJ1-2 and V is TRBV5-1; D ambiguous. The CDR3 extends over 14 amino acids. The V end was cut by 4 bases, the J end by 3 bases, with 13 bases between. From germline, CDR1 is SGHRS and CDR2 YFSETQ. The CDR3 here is CASSTRTEDYGYTF. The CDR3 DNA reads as TGCGCCAGCAGCACAAGGACCGAGGACTATGGCTACACCTTC.

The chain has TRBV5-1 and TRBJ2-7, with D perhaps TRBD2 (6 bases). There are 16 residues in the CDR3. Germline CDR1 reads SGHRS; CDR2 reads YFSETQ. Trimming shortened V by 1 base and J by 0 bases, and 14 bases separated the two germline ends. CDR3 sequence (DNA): TGCGCCAGCAGCTTGCCCGGGACCGGGAGCTCCTACGAGCAGTACTTC. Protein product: CASSLPGTGSSYEQYF.

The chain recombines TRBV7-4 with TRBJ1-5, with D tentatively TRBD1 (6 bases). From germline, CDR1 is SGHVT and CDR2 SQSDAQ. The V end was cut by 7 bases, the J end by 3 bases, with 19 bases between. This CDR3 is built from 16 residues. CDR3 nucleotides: TGTGCCAGCACCCATCCCGGCAGGGGATCCAATCAGCCCCAGCATTTT. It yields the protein CASTHPGRGSNQPQHF.

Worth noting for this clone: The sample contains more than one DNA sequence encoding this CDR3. CDR3 in amino acids: CASSLGQQETQYF. DNA for the CDR3: TGCGCCAGCAGCTTGGGCCAACAAGAGACCCAGTACTTC. V usage is TRBV5-1 and J usage is TRBJ2-5; D gene ambiguous. The CDR3 covers 13 residues. Trimming stripped 0 bases from V and 2 bases from J, with 5 bases between. Germline V gene sequence: CDR1 SGHRS, CDR2 YFSETQ.